This T cell receptor beta chain was captured in a study of shared clonotypes between healthy human individuals. Study findings and constraints: Generation of non-shared clonotypes was less probable than generation of clonotypes shared by all four donors. Incomplete sequencing of sorted subsets was indicated by rarefaction despite large depth.

This clone appeared a single time. Its antigen is unidentified. Naive CD8 cells, CD45RO-negative and positively selected for CCR7, excluded terminally differentiated effector memory CD45RA+ cells. Everyone who donated was a Caucasian adult who lived in Nashville, Tennessee. Sequenced by immunoSEQ multiplex PCR; TCRdb stores in-frame clones only, minus some. The table shows some 2.1 million clones, with approximately 92% occurring only once. V was cut by 9 bases and J by 2 bases, with 14 bases left in between. The CDR3 totals 14 residues. CDR1 and CDR2 (germline): LNHDA, SQIVND (reference sequence). The source of this sequence is a man in his late teens or twenties in good health. Some clones in this sample may be carry-over from other donors' samples. The chain joins TRBV19 to TRBJ2-4; TRBD2 is a possible D gene (6 bases). Sequenced input: naive CD8+ T cells from PBMCs. The CDR3 reads CASSFRDSKNIQYF. CDR3 nucleotide sequence: TGTGCCAGCAGCTTCCGGGACTCCAAAAACATTCAGTACTTC. Full variable domain (rest looked up from reference TRBV19 and TRBJ2-4): DGGITQSPKYLFRKEGQNVTLSCEQNLNHDAMYWYRQDPGQGLRLIYYSQIVNDFQKGDIAEGYSVSREKKESFPLTVTSAQKNPTAFYLCASSFRDSKNIQYFGAGTRLSVL.